These 4 T cell receptor beta chains were sequenced from one sample in a study of blood T cell repertoires in COVID-19. Method: immunoSEQ multiplex PCR; TCRdb's copy keeps in-frame clones and lacks some. The data contain about 200,000 clones, roughly four fifths of them singletons. Sequences were obtained from PBMCs or T cells enriched from blood (not recorded which). The receptor set was obtained from a man in his forties who had recovered from COVID-19.

V and J are TRBV9 and TRBJ1-1; possibly TRBD1 for D (6 bases). Germline-derived CDR1 and CDR2 are SGDLS and YYNGEE. The V end lost 3 bases, the J end lost 0 bases, and 12 bases lay between the germline ends. CDR3 size: 15 residues. CDR3 sequence (DNA): TGTGCCAGCAGCGCCGGACAGATAATGAACACTGAAGCTTTCTTT. This sequence encodes CASSAGQIMNTEAFF.

V is TRBV7-8 and J is TRBJ1-2; possible D gene TRBD1, 6 bases. Germline CDR1 SGHVS, CDR2 FQNEAQ. The CDR3 spans 14 residues. Trimming removed 4 bases from V and 4 bases from J, with 13 bases in between. The CDR3 here is CASSWGRTAYGYTF. The CDR3 DNA reads TGTGCCAGCAGCTGGGGAAGGACAGCCTATGGCTACACCTTC.

This rearrangement joins TRBV28 to TRBJ1-4, with D possibly matching TRBD1 (5 bases). Trimming took off 5 bases at V and 11 bases at J, with 12 bases between the two ends. The CDR3 is 12 amino acids. Germline loops: CDR1 MDHEN, CDR2 SYDVKM. CDR3 region: CASSGAGGKLFF. CDR3 coding DNA: TGTGCCAGCAGTGGCGCGGGGGGGAAACTGTTTTTT.

The V call is TRBV7-3, the J call TRBJ2-7, with D unresolved. Germline V gene lookup returns CDR1 SGHTA and CDR2 FQGTGA. V was cut by 5 bases and J by 3 bases, with 8 bases left in between. The CDR3 contains 12 residues. The CDR3 DNA follows: TGTGCCAGCAGCCCTTACAGCTACGAGCAGTACTTC. Residues: CASSPYSYEQYF.